This TCR beta chain was sequenced during a study of human T cells and chemical hapten exposure. Study details: Patients additionally received therapeutic doses of diphenylcyclopropenone on the scalp once a week, and this continued throughout the approximately 22-week study. Mostly female, the patients presented with alopecia areata, totalis or universalis. Overall study findings and caveats: No shift was seen in TCRs above 1 in 1000 frequency with DPC sensitization.

The germline V gene has CDR1 LNHDA and CDR2 SQIVND (reference sequence). The CDR3 extends over 14 amino acids. The V and J ends lost 7 bases and 2 bases respectively, with 11 bases between them. This clonotype was seen only a few times. Antigen specificity is unknown. TCRdb reprocessed the RACE reads with MiXCR, giving one entry per CDR3 protein. The data contain some 90,000 distinct CDR3 sequences, about 10% of them singletons. The time point is: patch test 2, 6 weeks after DPC sensitization. Treatment described: therapeutic diphenylcyclopropenone sensitization with weekly scalp DPC. Blood was collected ahead of every patch test applied.

The chain has TRBV19 and TRBJ2-2; D not resolved. The source of this sequence is a woman in her 40s with alopecia areata. Some clones in this sample may be carry-over from other donors' samples. The input for sequencing was whole blood, taken in connection with sensitization to the hapten diphenylcyclopropenone (DPC). The CDR3 sequence is CASNTGRNTGELFF. The CDR3 region has the DNA TGTGCCAGTAATACCGGACGCAACACCGGGGAGCTGTTTTTT.